Reported below is one T cell receptor (beta chain). The specificity of this receptor is unknown. No base-level quality is on record; no much larger clone is a single base apart. What this sample's time point label stands for: about 28 days (+/-7) after the second vaccine dose. AZD1222 recipients given second doses at about 4 weeks or at about 12 weeks were pooled, since spike-specific TCR depth and breadth were not found to differ between the two schedules. Samples from vaccinated people were obtained from the UK trials COV001 and COV002, which included a single-blind randomized controlled phase 2/3 trial of AZD1222 (ChAdOx1 nCoV-19) in healthy adults. Trial participant PBMC samples were collected at day 0 and day 28 after the second dose for TCRbeta chain sequencing. The CDR3 regions of human TCRbeta chains were subjected to immunosequencing. From the authors' description of their analysis: TCRs in the repertoires were compared against a reference library of SARS-CoV-2-specific TCRs that had been generated with the MIRA antigen-specificity platform. Breadth was defined as the fraction of unique TCRs that were SARS-CoV-2-associated, and depth was defined as the fraction of total T cells that were SARS-CoV-2-associated. Using the MIRA data, every spike-specific TCR was mapped to the spike region that the TCR reacted to and assigned to either a CD4 or a CD8 class. Log10-transformed breadth and depth values were compared by one-way ANOVA with Sidak's multiple comparisons tests. The clones in this table, taken by TCRdb from immuneACCESS, are in-frame only. Not every clone is retained; where verified, under half of the shortfall comes from an unresolved V gene, and the cause of the rest is unknown. V and J calls and clone size are copied from that table; D and trimming were computed from the DNA. For this sample there are about 84,000 clones; 70% to 90% appear just once. The ten largest make up 9.5% to 13% of the sample.

The data stem from a study of T cell responses to AZD1222 COVID-19 vaccine (TCRdb year 2021). Regarding the complete study: A total of just over 230 trial participants underwent TCR sequencing, of whom 207 received two doses of AZD1222 and 26 received two doses of the MenACWY control vaccine. Trial participants were enrolled into age subgroups of 18-55, 56-69 and 70-plus years, which contained 148, 28 and 57 TCR-sequenced participants, respectively. Study-wide conclusions, independent of this receptor: Epitopes outside the regions mutated in the B.1.351 and B.1.1.7 variants were reportedly recognized by nearly half of the unique spike-specific TCRs. Conclusions about previously exposed vaccinees were limited because only six AZD1222 recipients were SARS-CoV-2 seropositive at baseline. After two AZD1222 doses, both the breadth and the depth of spike-specific TCRs were significantly higher than at day 0 and than in MenACWY recipients. Participants were mostly white British and included more females than males, and it was suggested by the authors that clonal diversity may have been underestimated. In the small 56-69-year group, the increase in depth fell short of significance, most likely because of low power. The whole spike protein was spanned by vaccine-associated CD4 TCRs, and dominant responses were seen in regions 160-218 and 743-854. Because no day 14 peak-response samples were available, the repertoires could be characterized only after the peak T cell response.

V loses 10 bases at its end and J loses 3 bases; junction bases beyond the gene matches: 9. Measured from the cysteine to the phenylalanine, the CDR3 is 14 residues long. The sequence is cut down to CDR3 DNA, 42 bases in frame from base 1. Reading the germline V gene (reference sequence) gives CDR1 LNHDA and CDR2 SQIVND. The chain is encoded by TRBV19 joined to TRBJ2-1; 7 bases in the middle match TRBD1. The sequencing here drew on peripheral blood, taken 28 days after the second AZD1222 dose. This receptor was obtained from an adult who received the AZD1222 COVID-19 vaccine. The CDR3 protein: CATQDRQYYNEQFF. The DNA sequence is given as TGTGCCACCCAGGACAGGCAGTACTACAATGAGCAGTTCTTC.